A selection of T cell receptor beta chains follows, all from one sample in a study of Ad26.COV2.S vaccination and SARS-CoV-2 variants. Profiling relied on immunoSEQ multiplex PCR, and the TCRdb table lists in-frame clones only, not all of them. The data show about 450,000 clones, 80% to 90% seen once. This specimen was peripheral blood, taken in a trial of Ad26.COV2.S vaccine versus placebo. The receptor set was obtained from a person between 18 and 60 years old who received the Ad26.COV2.S COVID-19 vaccine or a placebo. Both conserved end residues are part of each CDR3. D genes are given only for firm matches. Clone size is not always given. Where it is, it says once, few, many or a class for expanded clones.

cdr3_nt cdr3_aa j_call clone_size d_call v_call
TGTGCCAGCAGTTTCACCAGCGGTTCACCCCTCCACTTT CASSFTSGSPLHF TRBJ1-6 - - TRBV12-3/TRBV12-4
TGTGCCAGCACTCTTCCCGGGGGGACAGGCGAAGCTTTCTTT CASTLPGGTGEAFF TRBJ1-1 - TRBD1 TRBV6-5
TGCGCCAGCAGCCGAGTAGGGGGGCCCCAGCATTTT CASSRVGGPQHF TRBJ1-5 once - TRBV4-1
TGTGCCAGCAGCCCACCCACGATAGCGAGTCGGGCAATCAATGATGAGCAGTTCTTC CASSPPTIASRAINDEQFF TRBJ2-1 - - TRBV5-8
TGTGCCAGGGACACCGACAATGAGCAGTTCTTC CARDTDNEQFF TRBJ2-1 - - TRBV21-1
TGCGCCAGCAAGTATCGCGGGAACACCGGGGAGCTGTTTTTT CASKYRGNTGELFF TRBJ2-2 few - TRBV5-1
TGTGCCAGCACCCAAGCCAGCCTGGGTCCTGGCACCATATATTTT CASTQASLGPGTIYF TRBJ1-3 - - TRBV28
TGTGCCAGCAGTGGGGCAGGGGATAATCAGCCCCAGCATTTT CASSGAGDNQPQHF TRBJ1-5 - - TRBV27
TGTGCCAGCAGCCCTTGGCCCAGGCGGGCCATCTACAATGAGCAGTTCTTC CASSPWPRRAIYNEQFF TRBJ2-1 - - TRBV14
TGTGCCACCAGTGACCCAGGGCGAGGCACCGGGGAGCTGTTTTTT CATSDPGRGTGELFF TRBJ2-2 once - TRBV24-1
TGTGCCAGCAGTTACTCGGACCCAAATTCACCCCTCCACTTT CASSYSDPNSPLHF TRBJ1-6 - - TRBV6-6
TGTGCCAGCAGCTTAGACAGCCGGGTGGGGGGCTACACCTTC CASSLDSRVGGYTF TRBJ1-2 - - TRBV7-2
TGTGCCAGCAGTTATTTAAATGAAGCTTTCTTT CASSYLNEAFF TRBJ1-1 - - TRBV6-5
TGTGCCAGCAGCGCGAGAACTAGCGGGAGGGGATATACGCAGTATTTT CASSARTSGRGYTQYF TRBJ2-3 - TRBD2 TRBV9
TGTGCCAGCAGTTTGCGGGACTACAATGAGCAGTTCTTC CASSLRDYNEQFF TRBJ2-1 once - TRBV12-3/TRBV12-4
TGTGCCTGGAAGTCCGGGACAGGTCCCTACGAGCAGTACTTC CAWKSGTGPYEQYF TRBJ2-7 - TRBD1 TRBV30
TGTGCCAGCAGCTTAAGACAGGGACCGGGTGAAAAACTGTTTTTT CASSLRQGPGEKLFF TRBJ1-4 once TRBD1 TRBV7-2
TGTGCCAGCAGCGCAGGACAGGGGCAAAATTCACCCCTCCACTTT CASSAGQGQNSPLHF TRBJ1-6 - TRBD1 TRBV9
TGTGCCAGCAGCCAAAACGGGCCACGAGCTTTCTTT CASSQNGPRAFF TRBJ1-1 - - TRBV3-1/TRBV3-2
TGTGCCAGCAGCTTAAGTGAGGGGTGGACAGGCTACAATGAGCAGTTCTTC CASSLSEGWTGYNEQFF TRBJ2-1 - TRBD1 TRBV7-9
TGTGCCAGTAGTATACACAGGGATGTAAACGGGGAGCTGTTTTTT CASSIHRDVNGELFF TRBJ2-2 - - TRBV19
TGCGCCAGCAGCCAGGTGATAGCAGATACGCAGTATTTT CASSQVIADTQYF TRBJ2-3 - - TRBV4-3
TGTGCCAGCAGTTACGCCGTGAACACTGAAGCTTTCTTT CASSYAVNTEAFF TRBJ1-1 - - TRBV27
TGTGCCAGCAGGACGAGTCCCAGGGGAGGGACTGAAGCTTTCTTT CASRTSPRGGTEAFF TRBJ1-1 - - TRBV27
TGCGCCAGCAGCCAAGGTGTAACTAGCGCCAAAAACATTCAGTACTTC CASSQGVTSAKNIQYF TRBJ2-4 - - TRBV4-1
TGTGCCAGCAGCACCATCCGGGACAGGAGACGGGGGTCTTCCTACGAGCAGTACTTC CASSTIRDRRRGSSYEQYF TRBJ2-7 - TRBD1 TRBV7-2
TGTGCCAGCAGTTTAGGTGACGAGCAGTACTTC CASSLGDEQYF TRBJ2-7 - - TRBV27
TGTGCCAGCAGCTTGGACAGGGTGAGGGGCAATCAGCCCCAGCATTTT CASSLDRVRGNQPQHF TRBJ1-5 few TRBD1 TRBV7-9
TGCGCCAGCAGCCAAGTTGGGCGCCTTTCACCCCTCCACTTT CASSQVGRLSPLHF TRBJ1-6 - - TRBV4-1
TGTGCCAGCAGTTACGCAGGGACAGGGTTGCCTCGCTCCTACGAGCAGTACTTC CASSYAGTGLPRSYEQYF TRBJ2-7 - TRBD1 TRBV6-2/TRBV6-3
TGTGCCAGTAGTATTCCACTTCGGCATTCAGCTAACTATGGCTACACCTTC CASSIPLRHSANYGYTF TRBJ1-2 - - TRBV19
TGCAGCGTCGAAGCTAACAGGTTCCCTAACTATGGCTACACCTTC CSVEANRFPNYGYTF TRBJ1-2 - - TRBV29-1
TGTGCCAGCAGCCGGTTCAGCCCATTGGGGACCCAGTACTTC CASSRFSPLGTQYF TRBJ2-5 - - TRBV14
TGTGCCAGCAGCCCCGACCCAGATACGCAGTATTTT CASSPDPDTQYF TRBJ2-3 - - TRBV28
TGCGCCAGCAGCCAAGCGGGGGGCAGCCAAGAGAATGAGCAGTTCTTC CASSQAGGSQENEQFF TRBJ2-1 - - TRBV4-3
TGCGCCAGCAGCTTGGCCGGGACACGCGATGAAAAACTGTTTTTT CASSLAGTRDEKLFF TRBJ1-4 - - TRBV5-1
TGCGCCAGCAGCTTGGCGCCTCCGCAAGAGACCCAGTACTTC CASSLAPPQETQYF TRBJ2-5 - - TRBV5-1
TGTGCCTCCCCTAAGGCCCCCATATCAGACAGGGGGCTAGGAGATGAAGCTTTCTTT CASPKAPISDRGLGDEAFF TRBJ1-1 - - TRBV21-1
TGTGCCAGCAGCTCCTCCGGGCCTCCAGGCTACACCTTC CASSSSGPPGYTF TRBJ1-2 - - TRBV7-9
TGTGCCAGTAGTCTCACCCGACTAGCGGGATACAACAATGAGCAGTTCTTC CASSLTRLAGYNNEQFF TRBJ2-1 - TRBD2 TRBV19
TGTGCCAGCAGCCCGGGAACCTGGGACAGGGGGCTGGGCACTGAAGCTTTCTTT CASSPGTWDRGLGTEAFF TRBJ1-1 - TRBD1 TRBV11-2
TGTGCCAGCACCCAGGGCACTGTGGAGACCCAGTACTTC CASTQGTVETQYF TRBJ2-5 - - TRBV5-6
TGTGCCAAAACGGCCCTCGGACAGATATTGAACACTGAAGCTTTCTTT CAKTALGQILNTEAFF TRBJ1-1 - - TRBV7-2
TGTGCCAGCAGCCAAAGCACTGAGGCTTTCTTT CASSQSTEAFF TRBJ1-1 - - TRBV3-1/TRBV3-2
TGTGCCAGCAGCCAAGATCTGGGGGGTCAGCTCTATGGCTACACCTTC CASSQDLGGQLYGYTF TRBJ1-2 once - TRBV14
TGTGCCAGCAGCCCTATGGGTCGGACGGGCACAGATACGCAGTATTTT CASSPMGRTGTDTQYF TRBJ2-3 - - TRBV2
TGTGCCAGCAGCCAAGCGGTCAGTTCACCCCTCCACTTT CASSQAVSSPLHF TRBJ1-6 - - TRBV3-1/TRBV3-2
TGCGCCAGCAGCCAAGTTTACCGGGGGCGCTACGAGCAGTACTTC CASSQVYRGRYEQYF TRBJ2-7 - - TRBV4-3
TGTGCCAGCAGTTCCCGGGACAGGGGGCTAAATGAGCAGTACTTC CASSSRDRGLNEQYF TRBJ2-7 - TRBD1 TRBV6-2/TRBV6-3
TGTGCCAGCAGCTTTATGACACCAGGAAACACCATATATTTT CASSFMTPGNTIYF TRBJ1-3 - - TRBV7-9
TGTGCCAGTAGTCCAAGGGGGGAACCGAACACCGGGGAGCTGTTTTTT CASSPRGEPNTGELFF TRBJ2-2 - - TRBV19
TGTGCCAGCAGCCCTCTTCGAACAGGGGGAGGAAACACCATATATTTT CASSPLRTGGGNTIYF TRBJ1-3 - TRBD1 TRBV7-9
TGTGCCACCAGCGGGGACAGGGCAACTAGCACAGATACGCAGTATTTT CATSGDRATSTDTQYF TRBJ2-3 - TRBD1 TRBV24-1
TGTGCCAGCAGCTCCAGCGTGGGGACCGTCGGAAACACCATATATTTT CASSSSVGTVGNTIYF TRBJ1-3 few - TRBV7-9